The T cell receptor (beta chain) under discussion was sequenced for a study of T cells in women clearing cervical HPV infection. Study-wide context: Controls' single incident HPV16 infection cleared within 12 months without precancer. Study results and limitations: Combining TCR richness with V gene abundances gave about 0.87 AUC. Unknown T-cell numbers per sample may underlie the richness differences.

Concerning this clone itself: What it binds is not known. The read ends 3 residues shy of where the CDR3 ends; the end is completed using the germline J gene.

Trimming cost V 7 bases and J 3 bases; bases outside gene matches: 4. There are 14 residues in the CDR3. CDR1 MDHEN and CDR2 SYDVKM come from the germline V gene. Assay: immunoSEQ multiplex PCR; the TCRdb copy retains only in-frame clones and omits some. The sample yields 40,000 or so clones, of which the top ten take up roughly 5.2%. This sequence was found in a woman between 18 and 69 years old with a cervical HPV16 infection that either progressed to CIN3+ or cleared (not recorded which). V gene TRBV28 combines with J gene TRBJ2-1; the match to TRBD2 covers 9 bases. The sequencing sample was made of blood buffy coat. This CDR3 is CASTKRGDYNEQFF. The sequenced CDR3 bases are TGTGCCAGCACTAAGCGGGGGGACTACAATGAG. The complete variable domain, with remaining parts taken from reference TRBV28 and TRBJ2-1, reads DVKVTQSSRYLVKRTGEKVFLECVQDMDHENMFWYRQDPGLGLRLIYFSYDVKMKEKGDIPEGYSVSREKKERFSLILESASTNQTSMYLCASTKRGDYNEQFFGPGTRLTVL.